The clone carrying this TCR beta chain was detected a few times. Antigen specificity is unknown. The sample comes from a study of T cells after yellow fever vaccination. For the study at large: Fractions of limited cellularity were prepared by means of SMART-Seq v4 Ultra Low Input. Findings of the study overall: After the booster, over 95% of CD4 and roughly nine tenths of CD8 primary-response clones were re-detected. When the response was secondary, it was weaker but reached its peak faster, day 5 versus 15.

By 5'RACE template switching, TCR cDNA was produced, with a universal primer site and UMIs added in the process. TCRdb re-analysed the 5' RACE reads in MiXCR, keeping a single row per CDR3 protein. The profile shows hundreds of thousands of distinct CDR3 sequences, more than 9% of them singletons. Germline values: CDR1 SNHLY, CDR2 FYNNEI. J was trimmed by 5 bases and V by 6 bases; bases with no gene match: 5. The CDR3 is 15 amino acids. The receptor was isolated from a man aged 30 to 45 who received the YFV17D yellow fever vaccine. The V and J genes are TRBV2 and TRBJ2-1; 12 positions agree with TRBD1. Sequencing used PBMCs, obtained on the day of the yellow fever booster vaccination. As DNA, the CDR3 is TGTGCCAGCAGGGCCGGGACAGGGGGCCACAATGAGCAGTTCTTC. Amino acids: CASRAGTGGHNEQFF.